This paragraph reports one T cell receptor (beta chain). No antigen is known for it. Patients were all untreated before their thyroid surgery. The data derive from a study of metastatic and nonmetastatic thyroid tumors. Per the germline V gene, CDR1 is MGHRA and CDR2 is YSYEKL. V shed 6 bases, J shed 6 bases, and the junction held 5 bases outside the gene matches. The CDR3 is 15 residues long. TCRdb re-clonotyped the PCR reads through MiXCR. The sample holds about 69,000 clones, about 14% seen once. Findings and caveats of the study: Malignant thyroid tumors reportedly exceeded benign nodules significantly in TCR beta diversity, with the difference appearing in blood and tumor.

Sequencing was done on a sample of blood. The V call is TRBV4-1, the J call TRBJ2-1; 13 bases map to TRBD2. This clonotype was sampled from a male donor with papillary thyroid cancer or a benign thyroid nodule (not recorded which). Some clones in this sample may be carry-over from other donors' samples. CDR3 protein: CASRGGLAGSNEQFF. CDR3 DNA: TGCGCCAGCAGGGGGGGACTAGCGGGAAGCAATGAGCAGTTCTTC.